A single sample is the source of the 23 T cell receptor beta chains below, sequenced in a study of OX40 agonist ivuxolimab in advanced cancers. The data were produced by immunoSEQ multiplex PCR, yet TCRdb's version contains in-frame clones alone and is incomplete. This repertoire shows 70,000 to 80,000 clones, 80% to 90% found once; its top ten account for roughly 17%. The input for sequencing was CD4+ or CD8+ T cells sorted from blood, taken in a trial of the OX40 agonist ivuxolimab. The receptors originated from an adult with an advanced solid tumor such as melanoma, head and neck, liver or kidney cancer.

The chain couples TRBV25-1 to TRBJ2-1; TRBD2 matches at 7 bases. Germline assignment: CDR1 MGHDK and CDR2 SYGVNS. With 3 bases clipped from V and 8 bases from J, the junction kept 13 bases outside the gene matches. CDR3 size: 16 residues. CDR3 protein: CASSDDRSGTGDEQFF. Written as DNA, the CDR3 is TGTGCCAGCAGTGACGACCGAAGCGGGACGGGCGATGAGCAGTTCTTC.

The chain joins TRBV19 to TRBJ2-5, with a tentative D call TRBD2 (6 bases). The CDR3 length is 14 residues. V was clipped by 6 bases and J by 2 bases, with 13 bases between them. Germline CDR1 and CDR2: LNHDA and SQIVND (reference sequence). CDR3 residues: CASRRHGGQETQYF. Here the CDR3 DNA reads TGTGCCAGTAGGAGGCATGGGGGGCAAGAGACCCAGTACTTC.

This chain's CDR3 is CASSLAWGQYEQYF. The CDR3, as DNA: TGTGCCAGCAGCTTAGCGTGGGGACAGTACGAGCAGTACTTC. The rearrangement links TRBV7-2 to TRBJ2-7; 7 bases line up with TRBD1. Germline V gives CDR1 SGHTA, CDR2 FQGNSA. Trimming took 0 bases from V and 4 from J; bases not matched to a gene: 3. The CDR3 sequence is 14 residues long.

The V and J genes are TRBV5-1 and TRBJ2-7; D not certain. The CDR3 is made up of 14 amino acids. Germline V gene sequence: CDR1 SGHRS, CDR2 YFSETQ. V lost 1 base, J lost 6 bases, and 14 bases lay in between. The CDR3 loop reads CASSLRATSGEQYF. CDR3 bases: TGCGCCAGCAGCTTGAGGGCAACCTCGGGCGAGCAGTACTTC.

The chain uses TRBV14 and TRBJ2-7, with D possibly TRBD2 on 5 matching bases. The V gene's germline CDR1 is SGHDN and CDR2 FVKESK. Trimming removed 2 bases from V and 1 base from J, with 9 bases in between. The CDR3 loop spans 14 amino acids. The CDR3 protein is CASSQPTRSYEQYF. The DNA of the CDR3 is TGTGCCAGCAGCCAACCAACTAGATCCTACGAGCAGTACTTC.

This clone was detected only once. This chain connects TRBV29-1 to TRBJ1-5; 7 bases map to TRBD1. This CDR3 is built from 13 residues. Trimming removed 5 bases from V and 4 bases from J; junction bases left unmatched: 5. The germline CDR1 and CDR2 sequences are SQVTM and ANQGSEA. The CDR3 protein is CSVLTGWNQPQHF. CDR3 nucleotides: TGCAGCGTTTTGACAGGGTGGAATCAGCCCCAGCATTTT. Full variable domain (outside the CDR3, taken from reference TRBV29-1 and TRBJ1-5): SAVISQKPSRDICQRGTSLTIQCQVDSQVTMMFWYRQQPGQSLTLIATANQGSEATYESGFVIDKFPISRPNLTFSTLTVSNMSPEDSSIYLCSVLTGWNQPQHFGDGTRLSIL.

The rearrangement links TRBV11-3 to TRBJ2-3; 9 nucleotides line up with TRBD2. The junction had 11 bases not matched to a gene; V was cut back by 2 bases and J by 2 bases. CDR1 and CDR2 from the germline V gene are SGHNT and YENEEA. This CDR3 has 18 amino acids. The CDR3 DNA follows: TGTGCCAGCAGCTTAAGCGGGGGGCTCTTCCCAACCACAGATACGCAGTATTTT. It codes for CASSLSGGLFPTTDTQYF.

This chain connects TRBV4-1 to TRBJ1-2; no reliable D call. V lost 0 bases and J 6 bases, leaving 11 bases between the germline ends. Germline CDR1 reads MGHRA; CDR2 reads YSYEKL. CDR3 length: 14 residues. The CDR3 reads CASSQDLELHGYTF. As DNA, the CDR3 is TGCGCCAGCAGCCAAGACTTAGAGCTACATGGCTACACCTTC.

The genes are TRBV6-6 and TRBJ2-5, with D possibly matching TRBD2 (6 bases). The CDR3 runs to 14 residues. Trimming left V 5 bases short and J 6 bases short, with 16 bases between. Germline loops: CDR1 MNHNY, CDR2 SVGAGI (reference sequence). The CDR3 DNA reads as TGTGCCAGCAGTGGGCGGGACGACTTTCAGACCCAGTACTTC. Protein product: CASSGRDDFQTQYF.

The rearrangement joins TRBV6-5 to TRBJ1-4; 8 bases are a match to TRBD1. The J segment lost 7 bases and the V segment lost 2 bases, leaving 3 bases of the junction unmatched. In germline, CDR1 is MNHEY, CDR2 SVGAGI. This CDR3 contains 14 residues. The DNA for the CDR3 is TGTGCCAGCAGTTACCGGGACAGGAGTGAAAAACTGTTTTTT. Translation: CASSYRDRSEKLFF.

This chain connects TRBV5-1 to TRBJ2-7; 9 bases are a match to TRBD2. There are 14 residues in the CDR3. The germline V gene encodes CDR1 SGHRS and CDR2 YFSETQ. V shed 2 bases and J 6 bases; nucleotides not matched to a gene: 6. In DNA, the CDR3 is TGCGCCAGCAGCTTAGGGGGACTAGCTCGCGAGCAGTACTTC. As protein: CASSLGGLAREQYF.

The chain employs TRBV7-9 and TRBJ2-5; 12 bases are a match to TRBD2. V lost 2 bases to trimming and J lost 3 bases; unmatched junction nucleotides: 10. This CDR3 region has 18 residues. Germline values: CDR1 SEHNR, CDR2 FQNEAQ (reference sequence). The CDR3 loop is CASSLWLAGGLGKETQYF. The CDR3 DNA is TGTGCCAGCAGCTTATGGCTAGCGGGAGGGCTGGGTAAAGAGACCCAGTACTTC. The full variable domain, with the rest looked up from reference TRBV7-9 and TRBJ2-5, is DTGVSQNPRHKITKRGQNVTFRCDPISEHNRLYWYRQTLGQGPEFLTYFQNEAQLEKSRLLSDRFSAERPKGSFSTLEIQRTEQGDSAMYLCASSLWLAGGLGKETQYFGPGTRLLVL.

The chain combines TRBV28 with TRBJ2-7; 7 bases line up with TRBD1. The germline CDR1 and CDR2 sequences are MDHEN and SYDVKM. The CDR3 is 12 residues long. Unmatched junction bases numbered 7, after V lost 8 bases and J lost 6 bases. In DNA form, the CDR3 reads TGTGCCAGCCCGGGACAGTCTGGCGAGCAGTACTTC. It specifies CASPGQSGEQYF.

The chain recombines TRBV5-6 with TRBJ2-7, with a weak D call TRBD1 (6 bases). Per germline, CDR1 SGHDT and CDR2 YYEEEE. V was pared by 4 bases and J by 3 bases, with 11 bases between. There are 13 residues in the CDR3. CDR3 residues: CASSGRTVYEQYF. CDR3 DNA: TGTGCCAGCAGCGGGCGGACAGTCTACGAGCAGTACTTC.

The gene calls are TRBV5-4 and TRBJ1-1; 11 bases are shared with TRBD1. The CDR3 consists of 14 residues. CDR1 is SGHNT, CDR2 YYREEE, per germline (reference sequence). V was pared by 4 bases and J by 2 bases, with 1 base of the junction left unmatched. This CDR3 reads CASSGTGGNTEAFF. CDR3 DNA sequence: TGTGCCAGCAGCGGGACAGGGGGAAACACTGAAGCTTTCTTT.

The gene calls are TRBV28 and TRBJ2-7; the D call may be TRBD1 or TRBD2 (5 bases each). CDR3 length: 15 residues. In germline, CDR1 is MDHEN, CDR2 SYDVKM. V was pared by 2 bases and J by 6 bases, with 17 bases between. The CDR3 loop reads CASSLKARQRGEQYF. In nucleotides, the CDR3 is TGTGCCAGCAGTTTAAAGGCCAGGCAGAGGGGCGAGCAGTACTTC.

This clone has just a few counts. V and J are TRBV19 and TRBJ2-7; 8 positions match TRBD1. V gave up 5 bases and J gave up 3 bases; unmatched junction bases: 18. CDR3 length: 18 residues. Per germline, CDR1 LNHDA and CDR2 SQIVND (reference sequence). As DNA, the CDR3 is TGTGCCAGTAGTTCACCTTCTTTGCTCGGGACAGGAAACTACGAGCAGTACTTC. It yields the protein CASSSPSLLGTGNYEQYF.

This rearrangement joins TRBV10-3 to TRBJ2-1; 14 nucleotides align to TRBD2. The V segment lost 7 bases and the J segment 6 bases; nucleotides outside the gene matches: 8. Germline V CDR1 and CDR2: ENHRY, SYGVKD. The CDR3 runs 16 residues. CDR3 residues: CAIKGTSGRSGNEQFF. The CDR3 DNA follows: TGTGCCATCAAGGGGACTAGCGGGAGATCAGGCAATGAGCAGTTCTTC.

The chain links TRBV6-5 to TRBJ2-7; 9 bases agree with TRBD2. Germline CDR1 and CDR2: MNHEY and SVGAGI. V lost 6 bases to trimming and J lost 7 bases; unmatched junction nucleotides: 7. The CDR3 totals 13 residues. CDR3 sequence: CASRQREAGEQYF. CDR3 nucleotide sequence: TGTGCCAGCAGGCAGCGGGAGGCAGGGGAGCAGTACTTC.

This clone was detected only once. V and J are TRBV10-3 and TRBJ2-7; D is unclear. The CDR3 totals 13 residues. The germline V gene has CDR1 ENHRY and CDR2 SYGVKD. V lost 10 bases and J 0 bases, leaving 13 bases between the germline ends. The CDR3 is CATARPNSYEQYF. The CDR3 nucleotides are TGTGCCACCGCGAGGCCGAACTCCTACGAGCAGTACTTC.

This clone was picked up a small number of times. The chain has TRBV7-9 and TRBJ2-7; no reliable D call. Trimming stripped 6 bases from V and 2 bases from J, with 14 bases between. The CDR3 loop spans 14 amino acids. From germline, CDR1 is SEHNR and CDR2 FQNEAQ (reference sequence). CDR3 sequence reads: CASSHQNTAYEQYF. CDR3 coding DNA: TGTGCCAGCAGTCATCAGAATACAGCCTACGAGCAGTACTTC.

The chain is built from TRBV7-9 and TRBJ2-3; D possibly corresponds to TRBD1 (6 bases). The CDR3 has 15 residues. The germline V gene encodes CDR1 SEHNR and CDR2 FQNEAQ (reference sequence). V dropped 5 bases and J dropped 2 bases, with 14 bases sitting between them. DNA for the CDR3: TGTGCCAGCAGCGATCCGGGACACGACACAGATACGCAGTATTTT. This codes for CASSDPGHDTDTQYF.

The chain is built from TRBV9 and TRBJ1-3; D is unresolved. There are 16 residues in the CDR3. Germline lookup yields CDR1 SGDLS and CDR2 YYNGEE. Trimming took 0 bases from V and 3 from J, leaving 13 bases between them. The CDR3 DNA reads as TGTGCCAGCAGCGTAGACAATGCCCGAAATGGAAACACCATATATTTT. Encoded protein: CASSVDNARNGNTIYF.